The clone carrying this TCR beta chain has at least ten counts. No antigen is known for it. The sample is drawn from a study of T cells after yellow fever vaccination. V was pared by 0 bases and J by 0 bases, with 6 bases between. The CDR3 runs 16 residues. Germline V lookup: CDR1 MNHEY, CDR2 SVGEGT. Generation of TCR cDNA used 5'RACE template switching (which added a universal primer site and UMIs). Using its own MiXCR run on the 5' RACE reads, TCRdb lists one record per CDR3 protein. Of about 320,000 distinct CDR3 sequences listed, 4% to 5.5% were seen once; the top ten hold roughly a fifth. Overall study results and limits: Reappearance after the booster was observed for most primary-vaccination clones (roughly 96% CD4, about 86% CD8). Weaker, the secondary response had a peak occurring faster, on day 5 versus 15.

This chain links TRBV6-2 or TRBV6-3 with TRBJ2-6, with TRBD1 as a possible D gene (6 bases). The sequencing used PBMCs, collected 15 days after the yellow fever booster vaccination. This sequence originates from a man aged 18 to 29 who received the YFV17D yellow fever vaccine. The CDR3 DNA is TGTGCCAGCAGTTACTCGGGACACTCTGGGGCCAACGTCCTGACTTTC. It encodes CASSYSGHSGANVLTF.